One sample yielded the 27 T cell receptor beta chains listed below, sequenced in a study of T cells expressing NK-cell markers. Each CDR3 protein gets one entry in TCRdb, which reprocessed the 5' RACE reads and gives no DNA. The sample's table shows 500,000 to 700,000 distinct CDR3 sequences. Sequences were obtained from blood T cells: a sorted CD56 or NKG2C T cell subset, CD4+ or CD8+ T cells, or bulk PBMC T cells (not recorded which). Receptor source: a man aged 18 to 30 in good health.

This chain uses TRBV29-1 with TRBJ2-1; the TRBD1 assignment by TCRdb is unverifiable without DNA. Germline V gene lookup returns CDR1 SQVTM and CDR2 ANQGSEA. CDR3 length: 13 amino acids. The chain's CDR3 is CSVGQGRTNEQFF.

CDR3 protein: CASSGENQETQYF. The chain carries TRBV10-2 and TRBJ2-5. The germline V gene encodes CDR1 WSHSY and CDR2 SAAADI. CDR3 length equals 13 residues.

V is TRBV5-1 and J is TRBJ1-1. The CDR3 spans 17 residues. Germline loops: CDR1 SGHRS, CDR2 YFSETQ. The CDR3 spells CASSPRQTPLERTEAFF.

The chain combines TRBV11-2 with TRBJ2-6; TCRdb names TRBD1, which stays unverified in the absence of DNA. Germline CDR1 reads SGHAT; CDR2 reads FQNNGV. The CDR3 covers 17 residues. The CDR3 here is CASSLGTQNSGANVLTF.

The chain is built from TRBV24-1 and TRBJ1-2. Germline V gene data show CDR1 as KGHDR and CDR2 as SFDVKD. The CDR3 totals 13 residues. The CDR3 sequence is CATSHDGGYGYTF.

V and J are TRBV12-3 or TRBV12-4 and TRBJ1-5; without DNA, the TCRdb call of TRBD1 cannot be checked. The CDR3 has 15 amino acids. The chain's CDR3 is CASSSTGTGSQPQHF.

This chain joins TRBV9 and TRBJ2-7; TCRdb outputs TRBD1, but without DNA this stays unchecked. Germline CDR1 is SGDLS and CDR2 is YYNGEE. The CDR3 length is 15 residues. CDR3 sequence reads: CASSVGQAASYEQYF.

The rearrangement uses TRBV7-9 and TRBJ2-7; TCRdb returns TRBD2, unconfirmable since there is no DNA. Looked up from germline, CDR1 is SEHNR and CDR2 is FQNEAQ (reference sequence). CDR3 length: 14 amino acids. The CDR3 spells CASSGRASSYEQYF.

The chain is built from TRBV5-1 and TRBJ2-6; TCRdb's assignment of TRBD1 cannot be checked, as there is no DNA. The germline CDR1 and CDR2 sequences are SGHRS and YFSETQ. The CDR3 extends over 15 amino acids. CDR3 loop: CASSLQGAGANVLTF.

V usage is TRBV5-1 and J usage is TRBJ1-1. The CDR3 is made up of 15 amino acids. Germline V gene lookup returns CDR1 SGHRS and CDR2 YFSETQ. The CDR3 is CASSLVSGKPAEAFF.

This chain links TRBV5-1 with TRBJ2-7; without DNA, the TCRdb call of TRBD2 cannot be checked. Per germline, CDR1 SGHRS and CDR2 YFSETQ. This CDR3 contains 19 residues. This CDR3 is CASSQRPYERKETMGEQYF.

The genes are TRBV12-3 or TRBV12-4 and TRBJ2-1; TCRdb gives TRBD2 as the D gene, but with no DNA this cannot be confirmed. This CDR3 contains 17 residues. Here the CDR3 reads CASSRELAGRGRNEQFF.

The chain's CDR3 is CASTWVGVGEQYF. This chain uses TRBV6-6 with TRBJ2-7. CDR1 is MNHNY and CDR2 is SVGAGI in the germline V gene (reference sequence). CDR3 length: 13 amino acids.

The V and J genes are TRBV29-1 and TRBJ2-1; TCRdb indicates TRBD2, and absent DNA this call remains unverified. This CDR3 is 12 amino acids long. Germline V gene lookup returns CDR1 SQVTM and CDR2 ANQGSEA. The CDR3 here is CSVGASGWEQFF.

This chain uses TRBV9 with TRBJ2-1. CDR1 and CDR2 from the germline V gene are SGDLS and YYNGEE. This CDR3 is 14 amino acids long. The CDR3 sequence is CASSSLAAVNEQFF.

This chain links TRBV15 with TRBJ2-7; TCRdb returns TRBD2, unconfirmable since there is no DNA. Germline V gene lookup returns CDR1 LNHNV and CDR2 YYDKDF (reference sequence). This CDR3 is 14 amino acids long. CDR3 loop: CATRKQGLPYEQYF.

The CDR3 region is CASRKQGEVYGYTF. The chain uses TRBV12-3 or TRBV12-4 and TRBJ1-2; the D call from TCRdb, TRBD1, cannot be confirmed without DNA. This CDR3 has 14 residues.

CDR3 residues: CASSQHGLAGFYEQYF. The chain combines TRBV4-3 with TRBJ2-7; the D call from TCRdb, TRBD2, cannot be confirmed without DNA. In germline, CDR1 is LGHNA, CDR2 YSLEER. This CDR3 is built from 16 residues.

V gene TRBV6-5 combines with J gene TRBJ2-5; TCRdb picks TRBD2, but there is no DNA to check that call. CDR1 is MNHEY and CDR2 is SVGAGI in the germline V gene. This CDR3 comprises 14 residues. The CDR3 is CASSYSSLPGTQYF.

The V call is TRBV5-1, the J call TRBJ2-1; TCRdb's D gene call, TRBD2, goes unchecked for lack of DNA. The CDR3 contains 16 residues. The V gene's germline CDR1 is SGHRS and CDR2 YFSETQ. The chain's CDR3 is CASSFEETSGSDEQFF.

The V gene is TRBV5-4, the J gene TRBJ2-1; with no DNA, the TCRdb D assignment of TRBD1 cannot be verified. Germline lookup yields CDR1 SGHNT and CDR2 YYREEE (reference sequence). The CDR3 length is 18 residues. CDR3 sequence: CASSSLGGAGSSYNEQFF.

The rearrangement uses TRBV20-1 and TRBJ2-4; the D gene TCRdb calls, TRBD1, cannot be checked with no DNA. This CDR3 is built from 14 residues. The germline V gene encodes CDR1 DFQATT and CDR2 SNEGSKA (reference sequence). CDR3: CSARGQGMANIQYF.

V usage is TRBV3-1 and J usage is TRBJ2-5; TCRdb returns TRBD2, unconfirmable since there is no DNA. The germline gives CDR1 LGHDT, CDR2 YNNKEL (reference sequence). This CDR3 contains 14 residues. This CDR3 reads CASSQGAGGGTQYF.

This chain connects TRBV20-1 to TRBJ2-1; TCRdb returns TRBD2, unconfirmable since there is no DNA. The CDR3 has 16 residues. Germline CDR1 DFQATT, CDR2 SNEGSKA (reference sequence). CDR3 residues: CSARGSGLAGVREQFF.

This chain links TRBV12-3 or TRBV12-4 with TRBJ1-5. CDR3 size: 11 residues. The CDR3 reads CASRGLLAQHF.

The chain links TRBV5-1 to TRBJ2-1; TCRdb selects TRBD1, and the lack of DNA leaves this call unchecked. Per germline, CDR1 SGHRS and CDR2 YFSETQ. The CDR3 consists of 18 residues. The CDR3 region is CASSLGLQGGGSYNEQFF.

The genes are TRBV9 and TRBJ1-1. Germline CDR1 SGDLS, CDR2 YYNGEE. CDR3 length: 15 amino acids. The CDR3 reads CASSVDDSPNTEAFF.